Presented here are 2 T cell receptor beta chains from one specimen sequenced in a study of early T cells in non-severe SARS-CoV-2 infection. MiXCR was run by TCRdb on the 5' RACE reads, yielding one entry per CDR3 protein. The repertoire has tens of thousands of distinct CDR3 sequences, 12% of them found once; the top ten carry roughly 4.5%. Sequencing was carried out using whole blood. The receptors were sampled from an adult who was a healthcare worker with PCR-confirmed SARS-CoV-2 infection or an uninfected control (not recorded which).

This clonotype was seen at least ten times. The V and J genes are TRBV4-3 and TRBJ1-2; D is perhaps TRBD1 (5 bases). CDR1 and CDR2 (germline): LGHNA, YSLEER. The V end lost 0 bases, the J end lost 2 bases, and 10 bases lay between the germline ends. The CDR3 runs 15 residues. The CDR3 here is CASSQDLAGNYGYTF. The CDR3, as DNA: TGCGCCAGCAGCCAAGATTTGGCAGGGAACTATGGCTACACCTTC.

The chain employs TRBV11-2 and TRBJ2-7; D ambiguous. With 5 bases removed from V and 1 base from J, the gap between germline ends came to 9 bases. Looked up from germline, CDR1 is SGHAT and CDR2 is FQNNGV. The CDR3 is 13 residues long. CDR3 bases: TGTGCCAGCAGCCTCCCCGGGTCCTACGAGCAGTACTTC. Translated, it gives CASSLPGSYEQYF.